This T cell receptor (beta chain) was recorded in a study of T-cell reconstitution after alpha-beta-depleted transplantation in children. Study-wide results and limits: A year post-transplant, T-cell counts and diversity derived mostly from newly produced T cells. From surviving recipient T cells and thymic progenitors came the high day-60 TCRbeta diversity observed in some patients.

A note on this clonotype: Its specificity is unknown.

Preparation of the TCRbeta library involved a method that used unique molecular identifiers. From the PCR reads, TCRdb called clonotypes with MiXCR, one entry per CDR3 protein. Counted here are 780,000 or so distinct CDR3 sequences, about 16% occurring once; the ten biggest clones make up 5%. The origin of this receptor is a male patient under 18 who had a stem cell transplant for acute lymphoblastic leukemia, so the T cells may come from the graft donor. The material was PBMCs, mostly from graft donor cells, obtained 360 days after TCRalphabeta/CD19-depleted stem cell transplant.

The CDR3 nucleotides are TGTGCCAGCAGACGGACTCTTGTCACAGATACGCAGTATTTT. Protein sequence: CASRRTLVTDTQYF. The chain combines TRBV6-5 with TRBJ2-3; possible D gene TRBD2, 5 bases. V was shortened by 6 bases and J by 2 bases, with 12 bases between the two germline ends. In germline, CDR1 is MNHEY, CDR2 SVGAGI. The CDR3 has 14 residues.